Below, 17 T cell receptor beta chains from the same sample are listed, as sequenced in a study of cytomegalovirus exposure and HLA in healthy donors. Primers: 60 Vbeta forward and 13 Jbeta reverse. Method: immunoSEQ multiplex PCR; TCRdb's copy keeps in-frame clones and lacks some. Here the sample spans roughly 190,000 clones, roughly 74% being singletons. Sequenced input: PBMCs. All receptors come from a female donor in good health and CMV-seronegative.

This sequence joins TRBV28 and TRBJ2-5; D may be TRBD2 (5 bases). Deletions cut 6 bases from V and 4 bases from J, with 12 bases between. CDR1 MDHEN and CDR2 SYDVKM come from the germline V gene. CDR3 length: 13 residues. CDR3 in DNA: TGTGCCAGCAGCCCAGGACTGCGAGAGACCCAGTACTTC. Translation: CASSPGLRETQYF.

CDR3 loop: CASSFPSPYRNHAGANVLTF. The CDR3 DNA reads as TGTGCCAGCAGTTTCCCCTCTCCCTACAGGAACCACGCCGGGGCCAACGTCCTGACTTTC. V gene TRBV6-7 combines with J gene TRBJ2-6; TRBD1 might be the D (5 bases). TRBV6-7 carries the ORF label, with uncertain function. V lost 4 bases, J lost 4 bases, and 26 bases lay in between. This CDR3 is built from 20 residues.

This clone came up a few times. This rearrangement joins TRBV7-3 to TRBJ2-1, with D tentatively TRBD2 (5 bases). This CDR3 is 12 amino acids long. Germline V gene sequence: CDR1 SGHTA, CDR2 FQGTGA. Trimming left V 5 bases short and J 9 bases short, with 11 bases between. The CDR3 is CASSLGASEQFF. The CDR3 DNA reads as TGTGCCAGCAGCCTGGGAGCGAGTGAGCAGTTCTTC.

V is TRBV19 and J is TRBJ2-7; D gene uncertain. The germline V and J ends were trimmed by 1 base and 1 base, with 14 bases remaining between them. CDR1 is LNHDA and CDR2 is SQIVND in the germline V gene (reference sequence). CDR3 length: 16 residues. CDR3 loop: CASSIVQASPSYEQYF. For the CDR3, the DNA is TGTGCCAGTAGTATAGTTCAAGCTTCCCCTTCCTACGAGCAGTACTTC.

The rearrangement uses TRBV27 and TRBJ1-3; D perhaps matches TRBD1 (6 bases). CDR3 length equals 15 residues. Germline V gene sequence: CDR1 MNHEY, CDR2 SMNVEV (reference sequence). V was trimmed by 6 bases and J by 3 bases, leaving 15 bases between them. The CDR3 sequence is CASRPTGALGNTIYF. CDR3 bases: TGTGCCAGCAGACCGACAGGAGCGCTTGGAAACACCATATATTTT.

V usage is TRBV5-1 and J usage is TRBJ2-3; D may be TRBD2 (5 bases). Germline CDR1 and CDR2: SGHRS and YFSETQ. V was clipped by 4 bases and J by 3 bases, with 12 bases between them. The CDR3 is 14 residues long. This chain's CDR3 is CASSLERQTDTQYF. In DNA form, the CDR3 reads TGCGCCAGCAGCCTAGAGCGGCAGACAGATACGCAGTATTTT.

This chain joins TRBV5-1 and TRBJ2-7; 9 bases align to TRBD2. Germline loops: CDR1 SGHRS, CDR2 YFSETQ. Trimming cost V 0 bases and J 0 bases; bases outside gene matches: 10. This CDR3 contains 18 residues. The CDR3 DNA is TGCGCCAGCAGCTTGGGTATTTCGGGACTAGCATACTCCTACGAGCAGTACTTC. Residues: CASSLGISGLAYSYEQYF.

The rearrangement uses TRBV2 and TRBJ2-7; perhaps TRBD2 as D (6 bases). In germline, CDR1 is SNHLY, CDR2 FYNNEI. V lost 4 bases to trimming and J lost 2 bases, with 15 bases between them. CDR3 length: 15 amino acids. The CDR3: CASSVDGSFTYEQYF. DNA of the CDR3: TGTGCCAGCAGTGTCGACGGGAGTTTTACCTACGAGCAGTACTTC.

Comment on this clone: Other nucleotide sequences from this sample produce the same CDR3. The CDR3 loop reads CASSVGGRGTDTQYF. The CDR3 nucleotides are TGTGCCAGCAGCGTAGGTGGGAGGGGTACAGATACGCAGTATTTT. V gene TRBV9 combines with J gene TRBJ2-3, with TRBD2 matching over 7 bases. CDR1 is SGDLS, CDR2 YYNGEE, per germline. The CDR3 spans 15 residues. V shed 0 bases and J 3 bases; nucleotides not matched to a gene: 4.

This clone was seen a handful of times. This sequence joins TRBV7-8 and TRBJ1-1, with D perhaps matching TRBD1 (6 bases). The germline CDR1 and CDR2 sequences are SGHVS and FQNEAQ. This CDR3 contains 16 residues. Trimming left V 1 base short and J 0 bases short, with 12 bases between. The CDR3: CASSLVPGTLNTEAFF. In nucleotides, the CDR3 is TGTGCCAGCAGCTTAGTCCCCGGGACATTGAACACTGAAGCTTTCTTT.

The chain carries TRBV5-4 and TRBJ2-2; 7 bases match TRBD1. Trimming cost V 10 bases and J 3 bases; bases outside gene matches: 9. From germline, CDR1 is SGHNT and CDR2 YYREEE (reference sequence). The CDR3 consists of 14 residues. CDR3 nucleotide sequence: TGTGCCTTGGGCGAGACAGGGCACACCGGGGAGCTGTTTTTT. This encodes CALGETGHTGELFF.

The chain has TRBV9 and TRBJ2-2, with TRBD2 identical over 15 bases. Germline loops: CDR1 SGDLS, CDR2 YYNGEE. V trimming: 7 bases; J trimming: 3 bases; junction bases outside the gene matches: 4. This CDR3 has 16 amino acids. The CDR3 spells CASGLAGGPYTGELFF. The CDR3 coding sequence is TGTGCCAGCGGACTAGCGGGAGGGCCTTACACCGGGGAGCTGTTTTTT.

The CDR3 bases are TGTGCCAGCAGCTCCGCCGGGACAGGGCTCTACGAGCAGTACTTC. This encodes CASSSAGTGLYEQYF. The V gene is TRBV7-9, the J gene TRBJ2-7, with 9 nucleotides matching TRBD1. Germline CDR1 SEHNR, CDR2 FQNEAQ (reference sequence). The CDR3 sequence is 15 residues long. V shed 4 bases, J shed 3 bases, and the junction held 7 bases outside the gene matches.

The rearrangement links TRBV23-1 to TRBJ1-5; D may be TRBD1 (5 bases). TRBV23-1 is marked as an open reading frame, function uncertain. Trimming shortened V by 11 bases and J by 4 bases, and 21 bases separated the two germline ends. The CDR3 totals 15 residues. CDR3 DNA sequence: TGCGCCCAGCGGGCAGGGTGGCACAAGAATCAGCCCCAGCATTTT. Translated: CAQRAGWHKNQPQHF.

The chain is built from TRBV27 and TRBJ2-7, with 9 bases fitting TRBD2. V was pared by 4 bases and J by 3 bases, with 19 bases of the junction left unmatched. Looked up from germline, CDR1 is MNHEY and CDR2 is SMNVEV (reference sequence). This CDR3 is 19 amino acids long. CDR3 coding DNA: TGTGCCAGCAGTTACGTAGCGGGGGCAACACGTCGGGGGGACTACGAGCAGTACTTC. It specifies CASSYVAGATRRGDYEQYF.

This clone was seen a handful of times. J is TRBJ1-1 and V is TRBV29-1; no firm D call. V shed 0 bases and J shed 5 bases, with 10 bases lying between them. The CDR3 runs 13 residues. Per the germline V gene, CDR1 is SQVTM and CDR2 is ANQGSEA. The CDR3 DNA follows: TGCAGCGTTGAAGATCGTTTGGAGACTGAAGCTTTCTTT. This encodes CSVEDRLETEAFF. The entire variable domain, with the rest obtained from reference TRBV29-1 and TRBJ1-1, is as follows: SAVISQKPSRDICQRGTSLTIQCQVDSQVTMMFWYRQQPGQSLTLIATANQGSEATYESGFVIDKFPISRPNLTFSTLTVSNMSPEDSSIYLCSVEDRLETEAFFGQGTRLTVV.

The J gene is TRBJ2-2, the V gene TRBV6-1; 8 bases fit TRBD2. The CDR3 loop spans 15 amino acids. The ends lost 7 bases at V and 6 bases at J; junction bases unmatched: 10. Looked up from germline, CDR1 is MNHNS and CDR2 is SASEGT. The CDR3 nucleotides read TGTGCCAGCAAAGACGGGGGGGACCCTCCCGGGGAGCTGTTTTTT. It is translated as CASKDGGDPPGELFF.